The rows below give T cell receptor beta chains drawn from one sample of a study of identical twins. TCRdb analysed the 5' RACE reads with MiXCR anew, one entry per CDR3 protein. The sample consists of nearly 650,000 distinct CDR3 sequences, about 7% of them appearing once. These data were likewise used in another study, on yellow fever vaccine responses in identical twins.

Sample: PBMCs. These receptors were obtained from a woman aged 18-29 years in good health. CDR3s include the opening cysteine and the closing phenylalanine or tryptophan. Each record gives: V gene, J gene, clone size, D gene, CDR3 protein, CDR3 DNA. The D gene is left open where the match is weak. Only some rows state a clone size, as once, few, many or a class for expanded clones.

V: TRBV12-3/TRBV12-4; J: TRBJ2-7; size: .; D: .; CDR3: CASSFSGEQYF; DNA: TGTGCCAGCAGTTTTAGCGGAGAGCAGTACTTC
V: TRBV5-1; J: TRBJ2-1; size: few; D: TRBD1; CDR3: CASSWRDRGYHNEQFF; DNA: TGCGCCAGCAGCTGGAGGGACAGGGGTTATCACAATGAGCAGTTCTTC
V: TRBV10-3; J: TRBJ1-5; size: .; D: TRBD1; CDR3: CAISESTGNSRPQHF; DNA: TGTGCCATCAGTGAGTCGACAGGGAATAGCCGGCCCCAGCATTTT
V: TRBV7-9; J: TRBJ2-7; size: many; D: .; CDR3: CASGPSRSSYEQYF; DNA: TGTGCCAGCGGCCCTTCCAGGAGCTCCTACGAGCAGTACTTC
V: TRBV11-1; J: TRBJ2-1; size: .; D: TRBD1; CDR3: CASSLAGDRGSSYNEQFF; DNA: TGTGCCAGCAGCTTAGCGGGGGACAGGGGCAGCTCCTACAATGAGCAGTTCTTC
V: TRBV6-1; J: TRBJ1-5; size: few; D: .; CDR3: CASRQRSNQPQHF; DNA: TGTGCCAGCAGGCAGAGGAGCAATCAGCCCCAGCATTTT
V: TRBV7-9; J: TRBJ2-5; size: .; D: .; CDR3: CASSPMGVYQETQYF; DNA: TGTGCCAGCAGCCCTATGGGGGTCTACCAAGAGACCCAGTACTTC
V: TRBV28; J: TRBJ2-1; size: few; D: .; CDR3: CASSPDPQSYNEQFF; DNA: TGTGCCAGCAGCCCGGACCCACAGAGTTACAATGAGCAGTTCTTC
V: TRBV12-3/TRBV12-4; J: TRBJ2-7; size: .; D: .; CDR3: CASSEGYGGYEQYF; DNA: TGTGCCAGCAGTGAAGGATACGGAGGATACGAGCAGTACTTC
V: TRBV20-1; J: TRBJ2-5; size: few; D: TRBD1; CDR3: CSATHPGQGVPTQYF; DNA: TGCAGTGCTACCCACCCGGGACAGGGGGTTCCGACCCAGTACTTC
V: TRBV12-3/TRBV12-4; J: TRBJ2-7; size: few; D: TRBD1; CDR3: CASSYGTGGPYEQYF; DNA: TGTGCCAGCAGTTATGGGACAGGGGGCCCCTACGAGCAGTACTTC
V: TRBV9; J: TRBJ2-2; size: many; D: .; CDR3: CASSVVARGTGELFF; DNA: TGTGCCAGCAGCGTAGTTGCTAGGGGCACCGGGGAGCTGTTTTTT
V: TRBV12-3/TRBV12-4; J: TRBJ2-7; size: many; D: TRBD2; CDR3: CASSSRERGGEQYF; DNA: TGTGCCAGCAGTTCAAGGGAGCGGGGAGGCGAGCAGTACTTC
V: TRBV20-1; J: TRBJ2-5; size: few; D: .; CDR3: CSAYSLMEEVETQYF; DNA: TGCAGTGCTTACTCCTTGATGGAAGAAGTAGAGACCCAGTACTTC
V: TRBV14; J: TRBJ2-1; size: many; D: .; CDR3: CASSNVISYNEQFF; DNA: TGTGCCAGCAGCAATGTGATCTCCTACAATGAGCAGTTCTTC
V: TRBV10-3; J: TRBJ1-1; size: .; D: .; CDR3: CASSASENVAFF; DNA: TGTGCCAGCTCTGCCAGTGAGAACGTAGCTTTCTTT
V: TRBV5-1; J: TRBJ2-7; size: .; D: TRBD1; CDR3: CASSLTGTGDPQYF; DNA: TGCGCCAGCAGCTTAACCGGGACAGGGGACCCCCAGTACTTC
V: TRBV29-1; J: TRBJ2-7; size: .; D: .; CDR3: CSVEGRTAGEQYF; DNA: TGCAGCGTTGAGGGGAGGACAGCGGGTGAGCAGTACTTC
V: TRBV15; J: TRBJ2-1; size: many; D: TRBD1; CDR3: CATRGQGAYNEQFF; DNA: TGTGCCACCAGAGGACAGGGTGCATACAATGAGCAGTTCTTC
V: TRBV5-1; J: TRBJ1-1; size: .; D: .; CDR3: CASSLGAVLLNTEAFF; DNA: TGCGCCAGCAGCTTGGGAGCTGTACTCTTGAACACTGAAGCTTTCTTT
V: TRBV25-1; J: TRBJ1-3; size: .; D: TRBD1; CDR3: CASTETGVIGNTIYF; DNA: TGTGCCAGCACCGAGACAGGGGTAATTGGAAACACCATATATTTT
V: TRBV5-1; J: TRBJ2-7; size: many; D: TRBD1; CDR3: CASSLGDRASHEQYF; DNA: TGCGCCAGCAGCTTGGGGGACAGGGCGTCCCACGAGCAGTACTTC
V: TRBV12-3/TRBV12-4; J: TRBJ1-1; size: .; D: .; CDR3: CASRAGRMNTEAFF; DNA: TGTGCCAGCAGGGCAGGACGGATGAACACTGAAGCTTTCTTT
V: TRBV12-3/TRBV12-4; J: TRBJ2-5; size: few; D: .; CDR3: CASTSRFRVETQYF; DNA: TGTGCCAGCACCTCTCGATTCAGAGTGGAGACCCAGTACTTC
V: TRBV5-1; J: TRBJ2-1; size: many; D: TRBD1; CDR3: CASSLLRTGHNEQFF; DNA: TGCGCCAGCAGCTTGCTTCGGACAGGGCACAATGAGCAGTTCTTC
V: TRBV29-1; J: TRBJ1-1; size: few; D: .; CDR3: CSVGRPLNTEAFF; DNA: TGCAGCGTTGGCCGACCTTTGAACACTGAAGCTTTCTTT
V: TRBV4-1; J: TRBJ1-2; size: many; D: .; CDR3: CASSQDRASMANTF; DNA: TGCGCCAGCAGCCAAGATCGGGCTTCCATGGCTAACACCTTC
V: TRBV4-1; J: TRBJ2-2; size: .; D: TRBD2; CDR3: CASSLLLAVAGEIRNTGELFF; DNA: TGCGCCAGCAGCCTGCTCTTGGCGGTAGCGGGAGAGATCCGAAACACCGGGGAGCTGTTTTTT
V: TRBV28; J: TRBJ1-6; size: few; D: .; CDR3: CASRSDTWVSPLHF; DNA: TGTGCCAGCAGGTCGGATACATGGGTCTCACCCCTCCACTTT
V: TRBV7-3; J: TRBJ2-2; size: .; D: .; CDR3: CASSSQTSGELFF; DNA: TGTGCCAGCAGCTCGCAAACTAGTGGGGAGCTGTTTTTT
V: TRBV10-3; J: TRBJ2-1; size: few; D: .; CDR3: CAISERWGHEQFF; DNA: TGTGCCATCAGTGAGCGTTGGGGTCATGAGCAGTTCTTC
V: TRBV29-1; J: TRBJ2-1; size: few; D: TRBD1; CDR3: CSVRQGSRGLGEQFF; DNA: TGCAGCGTGAGACAGGGGTCGAGGGGGTTGGGTGAGCAGTTCTTC
V: TRBV5-1; J: TRBJ1-6; size: few; D: TRBD1; CDR3: CASSLGRDRNNSPLHF; DNA: TGCGCCAGCAGCTTGGGCCGGGACAGGAATAATTCACCCCTCCACTTT
V: TRBV3-1; J: TRBJ1-6; size: few; D: .; CDR3: CASSRGREGPNSPLHF; DNA: TGTGCCAGCAGCCGAGGACGGGAAGGTCCAAATTCACCCCTCCACTTT
V: TRBV5-1; J: TRBJ2-5; size: many; D: .; CDR3: CASSLGAGQQETQYF; DNA: TGCGCCAGCAGCTTGGGCGCGGGACAACAAGAGACCCAGTACTTC
V: TRBV20-1; J: TRBJ2-1; size: many; D: .; CDR3: CSARMGSSSYNEQFF; DNA: TGCAGTGCTAGAATGGGGTCAAGCTCCTACAATGAGCAGTTCTTC
V: TRBV12-3/TRBV12-4; J: TRBJ2-5; size: few; D: TRBD2; CDR3: CASSPYGREQETQYF; DNA: TGTGCCAGCAGCCCCTATGGGCGGGAGCAAGAGACCCAGTACTTC
V: TRBV6-5; J: TRBJ2-3; size: few; D: .; CDR3: CASSYGARTDTQYF; DNA: TGTGCCAGCAGTTACGGAGCGCGCACAGATACGCAGTATTTT
V: TRBV19; J: TRBJ2-1; size: .; D: TRBD2; CDR3: CASSGLAADNEQFF; DNA: TGTGCCAGTAGTGGGCTAGCGGCTGACAATGAGCAGTTCTTC
V: TRBV6-1; J: TRBJ1-1; size: few; D: .; CDR3: CASSVWGEYSEAFF; DNA: TGTGCCAGCAGTGTATGGGGGGAATACTCTGAAGCTTTCTTT
V: TRBV7-9; J: TRBJ2-7; size: few; D: TRBD1; CDR3: CASSLDGTATYEQYF; DNA: TGTGCCAGCAGCTTAGACGGGACAGCTACCTACGAGCAGTACTTC
V: TRBV29-1; J: TRBJ2-3; size: .; D: TRBD1; CDR3: CSVRNRGLSTDTQYF; DNA: TGCAGCGTAAGGAACAGGGGGCTTAGCACAGATACGCAGTATTTT
V: TRBV20-1; J: TRBJ1-5; size: .; D: .; CDR3: CSARDPAHSNQPQHF; DNA: TGCAGTGCTAGAGATCCTGCCCATAGCAATCAGCCCCAGCATTTT
V: TRBV12-3/TRBV12-4; J: TRBJ1-1; size: many; D: .; CDR3: CASTPRVREAFF; DNA: TGTGCCAGCACCCCGAGGGTCCGGGAAGCTTTCTTT
V: TRBV7-8; J: TRBJ2-1; size: many; D: .; CDR3: CASSLRTELTGYNEQFF; DNA: TGTGCCAGCAGCTTACGAACTGAGTTAACAGGATACAATGAGCAGTTCTTC
V: TRBV20-1; J: TRBJ2-2; size: .; D: TRBD2; CDR3: CSARVGGAGELFF; DNA: TGCAGTGCTAGAGTCGGGGGGGCCGGGGAGCTGTTTTTT
V: TRBV5-6; J: TRBJ2-3; size: many; D: .; CDR3: CASNGKGGGRRKDTQYF; DNA: TGTGCCAGCAACGGAAAGGGGGGGGGCAGGAGGAAGGATACGCAGTATTTT
V: TRBV7-9; J: TRBJ2-1; size: many; D: TRBD2; CDR3: CASSIGLAWNEQFF; DNA: TGTGCCAGCAGCATTGGACTAGCTTGGAATGAGCAGTTCTTC
V: TRBV20-1; J: TRBJ1-1; size: .; D: .; CDR3: CSAGGLNTEAFF; DNA: TGCAGTGCTGGCGGGTTGAACACTGAAGCTTTCTTT
V: TRBV5-5; J: TRBJ2-5; size: few; D: .; CDR3: CASSFITGLLFRRETQYF; DNA: TGTGCCAGCAGTTTCATAACAGGGCTTCTATTCCGGCGGGAGACCCAGTACTTC
V: TRBV11-1; J: TRBJ2-3; size: .; D: .; CDR3: CASSKGPSGLSTDTQYF; DNA: TGTGCCAGCAGCAAGGGACCAAGCGGCCTAAGCACAGATACGCAGTATTTT
V: TRBV4-2; J: TRBJ2-3; size: many; D: .; CDR3: CASSQDGAVSTDTQYF; DNA: TGTGCCAGCAGCCAAGATGGCGCGGTGAGCACAGATACGCAGTATTTT